These T cell receptor beta chains were read from a single sample in a study of cytomegalovirus exposure and HLA in healthy donors. Assay used: immunoSEQ multiplex PCR; TCRdb lists only in-frame clones, some missing. The table lists about 190,000 clones, about 83% of them singletons. The sample consisted of PBMCs. Receptor source: a woman under 40 in good health and CMV-seropositive. Both conserved end residues are part of each CDR3. A D gene is named only where the DNA matches it firmly. Size is omitted from some rows. Given values are once, few, many or a class for expanded clones.

j_call: TRBJ2-5; clone_size: .; cdr3_length: 14; d_call: .; v_call: TRBV6-5; cdr3_nt: TGTGCCAGCAGCGCGTGGCGGGGGCGTGAGACCCAGTACTTC; cdr3_aa: CASSAWRGRETQYF
j_call: TRBJ1-5; clone_size: .; cdr3_length: 15; d_call: TRBD1; v_call: TRBV19; cdr3_nt: TGTGCCAGTAGAGAATCGGGACAGGTCTATCAGCCCCAGCATTTT; cdr3_aa: CASRESGQVYQPQHF
j_call: TRBJ1-1; clone_size: few; cdr3_length: 16; d_call: .; v_call: TRBV5-4; cdr3_nt: TGTGCCAGCAGCCTGCCTGGGGCAGGAGTGAACACTGAAGCTTTCTTT; cdr3_aa: CASSLPGAGVNTEAFF
j_call: TRBJ1-5; clone_size: .; cdr3_length: 17; d_call: .; v_call: TRBV4-3; cdr3_nt: TGCGCCAGCAGCCAAGAGGCACACAGTTATAGCAATCAGCCCCAGCATTTT; cdr3_aa: CASSQEAHSYSNQPQHF
j_call: TRBJ2-1; clone_size: .; cdr3_length: 16; d_call: TRBD2; v_call: TRBV27; cdr3_nt: TGTGCCAGCAGTTTATGGTTAGCGGGAGGGTTCAATGAGCAGTTCTTC; cdr3_aa: CASSLWLAGGFNEQFF
j_call: TRBJ2-7; clone_size: once; cdr3_length: 12; d_call: TRBD1; v_call: TRBV9; cdr3_nt: TGTGCCAGCAGCGTGACAGGGGACGAGCAGTACTTC; cdr3_aa: CASSVTGDEQYF
j_call: TRBJ2-2; clone_size: .; cdr3_length: 15; d_call: .; v_call: TRBV27; cdr3_nt: TGTGCCAGCAGTTTGTACGAGGGCGGAACCGGGGAGCTGTTTTTT; cdr3_aa: CASSLYEGGTGELFF
j_call: TRBJ2-1; clone_size: .; cdr3_length: 13; d_call: TRBD2; v_call: TRBV10-1; cdr3_nt: TGCGCCAGCGCAGGACGTAGCGGGTACGAGCAGTTCTTC; cdr3_aa: CASAGRSGYEQFF
j_call: TRBJ1-2; clone_size: .; cdr3_length: 17; d_call: TRBD1; v_call: TRBV9; cdr3_nt: TGTGCCAGCAGCGCCCTTTCCGGGACAGGGTATCGGAATGGCTACACCTTC; cdr3_aa: CASSALSGTGYRNGYTF
j_call: TRBJ1-2; clone_size: .; cdr3_length: 13; d_call: .; v_call: TRBV6-6; cdr3_nt: TGTGCCAGCAGTCCACGGGAGGGCTATGGCTACACCTTC; cdr3_aa: CASSPREGYGYTF
j_call: TRBJ1-1; clone_size: once; cdr3_length: 15; d_call: .; v_call: TRBV28; cdr3_nt: TGTGCCAGCCGGTCCCAGTTAGTGGGGGGCACTGAAGCTTTCTTT; cdr3_aa: CASRSQLVGGTEAFF
j_call: TRBJ1-4; clone_size: few; cdr3_length: 15; d_call: TRBD1; v_call: TRBV29-1; cdr3_nt: TGCAGCGTTGGTGAGGGGACAGGGAGAAATGAAAAACTGTTTTTT; cdr3_aa: CSVGEGTGRNEKLFF
j_call: TRBJ1-4; clone_size: once; cdr3_length: 19; d_call: .; v_call: TRBV4-2; cdr3_nt: TGTGCCAGCAGCCATATAAATACAGGGCAACTAATAGCCAATGAAAAACTGTTTTTT; cdr3_aa: CASSHINTGQLIANEKLFF
j_call: TRBJ1-5; clone_size: few; cdr3_length: 14; d_call: .; v_call: TRBV6-1; cdr3_nt: TGTGCCAGCTGGGGCAAGGAAAGTTATCAGCCCCAGCATTTT; cdr3_aa: CASWGKESYQPQHF
j_call: TRBJ2-7; clone_size: .; cdr3_length: 14; d_call: .; v_call: TRBV28; cdr3_nt: TGTGCCAGCAACCCTCGTGGGAGCTCCTACGAGCAGTACTTC; cdr3_aa: CASNPRGSSYEQYF
j_call: TRBJ1-4; clone_size: .; cdr3_length: 14; d_call: .; v_call: TRBV5-8; cdr3_nt: TGTGCCAGCAGCTTGGACAGCCTAAATGAAAAACTGTTTTTT; cdr3_aa: CASSLDSLNEKLFF
j_call: TRBJ1-4; clone_size: .; cdr3_length: 11; d_call: .; v_call: TRBV20-1; cdr3_nt: TGCAGTGCCTCCCAGAGGGAAAAACTGTTTTTT; cdr3_aa: CSASQREKLFF